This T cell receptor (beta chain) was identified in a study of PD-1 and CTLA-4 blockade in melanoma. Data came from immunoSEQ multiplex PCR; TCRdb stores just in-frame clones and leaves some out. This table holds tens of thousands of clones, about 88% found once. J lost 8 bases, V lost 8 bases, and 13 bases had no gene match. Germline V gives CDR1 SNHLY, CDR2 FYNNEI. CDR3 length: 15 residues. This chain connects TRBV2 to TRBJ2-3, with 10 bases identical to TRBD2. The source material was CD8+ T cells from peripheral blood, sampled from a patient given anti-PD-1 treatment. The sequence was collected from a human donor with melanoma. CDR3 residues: CASRAERGGRGTQYF. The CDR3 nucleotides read TGTGCCAGCCGGGCCGAGCGGGGGGGCCGAGGTACGCAGTATTTT. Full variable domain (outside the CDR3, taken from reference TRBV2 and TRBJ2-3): EPEVTQTPSHQVTQMGQEVILRCVPISNHLYFYWYRQILGQKVEFLVSFYNNEISEKSEIFDDQFSVERPDGSNFTLKIRSTKLEDSAMYFCASRAERGGRGTQYFGPGTRLTVL.